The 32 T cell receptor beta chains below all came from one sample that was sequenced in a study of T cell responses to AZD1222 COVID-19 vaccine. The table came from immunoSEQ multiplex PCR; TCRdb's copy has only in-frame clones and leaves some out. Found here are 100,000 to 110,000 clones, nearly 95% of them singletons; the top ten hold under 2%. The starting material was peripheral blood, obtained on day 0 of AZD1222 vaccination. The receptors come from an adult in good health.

The CDR3, as DNA: TGCGCCAGCAGCCGAGAAGAGAGGCAGGACACAGATACGCAGTATTTT. The encoded protein is CASSREERQDTDTQYF. V is TRBV4-1 and J is TRBJ2-3; D is ambiguous. CDR1 and CDR2 (germline): MGHRA, YSYEKL. The CDR3 has 16 amino acids. Trimming shortened V by 4 bases and J by 2 bases, and 16 bases separated the two germline ends.

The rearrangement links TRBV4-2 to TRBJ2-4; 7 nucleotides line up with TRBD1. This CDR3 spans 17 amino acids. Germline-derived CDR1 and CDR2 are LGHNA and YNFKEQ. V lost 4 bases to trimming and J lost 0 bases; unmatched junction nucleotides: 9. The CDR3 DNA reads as TGTGCCAGCAGCCCCCTTCTTCAGGGGGTAGCCAAAAACATTCAGTACTTC. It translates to CASSPLLQGVAKNIQYF.

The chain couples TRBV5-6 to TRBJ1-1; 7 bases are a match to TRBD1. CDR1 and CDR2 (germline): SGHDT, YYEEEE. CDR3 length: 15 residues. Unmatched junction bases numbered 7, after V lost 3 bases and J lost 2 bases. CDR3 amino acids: CASSWAGGGNTEAFF. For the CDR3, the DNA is TGTGCCAGCAGCTGGGCAGGGGGAGGTAACACTGAAGCTTTCTTT.

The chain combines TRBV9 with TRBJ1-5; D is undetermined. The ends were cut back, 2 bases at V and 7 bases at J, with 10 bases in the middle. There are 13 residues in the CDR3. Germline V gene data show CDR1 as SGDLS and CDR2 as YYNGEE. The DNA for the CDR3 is TGTGCCAGCAGCGTTTCCGGGAACCAGCCCCAGCATTTT. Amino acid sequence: CASSVSGNQPQHF.

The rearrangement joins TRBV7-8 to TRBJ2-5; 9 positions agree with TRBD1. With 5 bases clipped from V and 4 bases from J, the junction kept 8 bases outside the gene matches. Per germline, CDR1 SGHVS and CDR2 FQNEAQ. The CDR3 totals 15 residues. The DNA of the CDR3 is TGTGCCAGCAGCCCGCACAGGGGGCTTGGAGAGACCCAGTACTTC. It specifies CASSPHRGLGETQYF.

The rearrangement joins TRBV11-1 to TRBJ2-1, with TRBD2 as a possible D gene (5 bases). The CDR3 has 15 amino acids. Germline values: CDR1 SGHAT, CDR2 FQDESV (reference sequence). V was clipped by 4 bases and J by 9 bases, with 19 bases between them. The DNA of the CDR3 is TGTGCCAGCAGCTCAGCGGACTCCGGTTTGCTTGAGCAGTTCTTC. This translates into CASSSADSGLLEQFF. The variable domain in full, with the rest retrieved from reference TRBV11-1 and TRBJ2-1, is EAEVAQSPRYKITEKSQAVAFWCDPISGHATLYWYRQILGQGPELLVQFQDESVVDDSQLPKDRFSAERLKGVDSTLKIQPAELGDSAMYLCASSSADSGLLEQFFGPGTRLTVL.

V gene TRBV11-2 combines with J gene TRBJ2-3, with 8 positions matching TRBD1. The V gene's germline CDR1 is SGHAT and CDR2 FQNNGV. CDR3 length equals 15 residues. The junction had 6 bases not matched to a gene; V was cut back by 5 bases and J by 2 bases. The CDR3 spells CASSATTGVTDTQYF. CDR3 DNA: TGTGCCAGCAGCGCAACGACAGGGGTCACAGATACGCAGTATTTT.

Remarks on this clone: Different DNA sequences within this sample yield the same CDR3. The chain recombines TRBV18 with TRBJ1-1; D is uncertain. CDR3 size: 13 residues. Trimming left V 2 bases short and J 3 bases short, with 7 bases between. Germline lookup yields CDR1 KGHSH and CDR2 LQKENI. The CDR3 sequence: CASSPVRDTEAFF. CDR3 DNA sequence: TGTGCCAGCTCACCAGTTAGGGACACTGAAGCTTTCTTT.

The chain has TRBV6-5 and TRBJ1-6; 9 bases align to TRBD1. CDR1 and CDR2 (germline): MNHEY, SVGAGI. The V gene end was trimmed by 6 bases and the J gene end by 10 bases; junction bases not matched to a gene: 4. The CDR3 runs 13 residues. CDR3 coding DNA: TGTGCCAGCAGGGGACAGGGTCAGTCACCCCTCCACTTT. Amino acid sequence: CASRGQGQSPLHF.

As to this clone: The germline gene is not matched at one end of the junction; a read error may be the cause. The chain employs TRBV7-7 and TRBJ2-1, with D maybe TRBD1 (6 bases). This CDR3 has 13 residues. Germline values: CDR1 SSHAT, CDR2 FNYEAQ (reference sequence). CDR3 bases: TGTGCTAGCAGTCTTTACCAGGGGTATGAGCAGTTCTTC. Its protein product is CASSLYQGYEQFF.

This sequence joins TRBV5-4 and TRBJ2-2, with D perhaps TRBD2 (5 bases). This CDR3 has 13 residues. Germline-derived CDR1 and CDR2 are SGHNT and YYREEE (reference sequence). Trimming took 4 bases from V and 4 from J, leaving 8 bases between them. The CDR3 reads CASSLGGTGELFF. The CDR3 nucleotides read TGTGCCAGCAGCCTAGGAGGCACCGGGGAGCTGTTTTTT.

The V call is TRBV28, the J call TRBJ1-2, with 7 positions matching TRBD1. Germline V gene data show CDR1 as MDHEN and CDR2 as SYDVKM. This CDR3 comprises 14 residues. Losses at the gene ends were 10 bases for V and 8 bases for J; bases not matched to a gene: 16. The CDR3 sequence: CAIHSLTGFSGYTF. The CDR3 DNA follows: TGTGCCATCCATTCCCTGACAGGGTTCTCGGGCTACACCTTC.

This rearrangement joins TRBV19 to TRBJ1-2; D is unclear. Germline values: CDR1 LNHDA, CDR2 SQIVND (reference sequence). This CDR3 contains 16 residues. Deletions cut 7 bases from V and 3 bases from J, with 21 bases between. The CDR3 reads CASTYGVQRPHYGYTF. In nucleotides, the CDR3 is TGTGCCAGTACCTACGGGGTCCAACGCCCCCACTATGGCTACACCTTC.

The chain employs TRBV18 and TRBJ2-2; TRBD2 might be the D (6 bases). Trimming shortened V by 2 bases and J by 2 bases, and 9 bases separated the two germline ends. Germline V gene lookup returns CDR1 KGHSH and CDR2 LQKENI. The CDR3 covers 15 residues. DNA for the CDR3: TGTGCCAGCTCACCAAGGCGGGACAACACCGGGGAGCTGTTTTTT. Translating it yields CASSPRRDNTGELFF. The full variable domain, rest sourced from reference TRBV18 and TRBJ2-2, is NAGVMQNPRHLVRRRGQEARLRCSPMKGHSHVYWYRQLPEEGLKFMVYLQKENIIDESGMPKERFSAEFPKEGPSILRIQQVVRGDSAAYFCASSPRRDNTGELFFGEGSRLTVL.

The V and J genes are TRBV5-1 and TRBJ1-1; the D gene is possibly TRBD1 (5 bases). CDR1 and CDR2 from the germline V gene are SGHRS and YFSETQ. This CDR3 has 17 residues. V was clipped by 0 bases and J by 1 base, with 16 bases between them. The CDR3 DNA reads TGCGCCAGCAGCTTGGCCGGGGCCTCAAAGAGGAACACTGAAGCTTTCTTT. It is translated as CASSLAGASKRNTEAFF.

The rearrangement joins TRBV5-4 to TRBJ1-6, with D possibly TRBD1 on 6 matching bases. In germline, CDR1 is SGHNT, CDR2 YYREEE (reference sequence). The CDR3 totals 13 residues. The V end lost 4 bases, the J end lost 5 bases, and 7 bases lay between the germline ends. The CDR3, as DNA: TGTGCCAGCAGCGGGGACAATAATTCACCCCTCCACTTT. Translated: CASSGDNNSPLHF.

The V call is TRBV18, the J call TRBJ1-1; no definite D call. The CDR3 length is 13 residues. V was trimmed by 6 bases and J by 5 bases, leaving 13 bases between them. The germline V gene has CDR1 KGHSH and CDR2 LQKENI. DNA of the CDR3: TGTGCCAGCTCCCCGGCGGCGAAGACTGAAGCTTTCTTT. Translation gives CASSPAAKTEAFF. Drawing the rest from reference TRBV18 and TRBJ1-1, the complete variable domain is NAGVMQNPRHLVRRRGQEARLRCSPMKGHSHVYWYRQLPEEGLKFMVYLQKENIIDESGMPKERFSAEFPKEGPSILRIQQVVRGDSAAYFCASSPAAKTEAFFGQGTRLTVV.

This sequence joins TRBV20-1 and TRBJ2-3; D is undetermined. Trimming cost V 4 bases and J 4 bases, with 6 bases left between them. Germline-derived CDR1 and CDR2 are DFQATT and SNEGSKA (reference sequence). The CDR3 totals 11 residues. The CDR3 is CSATGPDTQYF. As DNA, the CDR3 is TGCAGTGCTACAGGTCCAGATACGCAGTATTTT.

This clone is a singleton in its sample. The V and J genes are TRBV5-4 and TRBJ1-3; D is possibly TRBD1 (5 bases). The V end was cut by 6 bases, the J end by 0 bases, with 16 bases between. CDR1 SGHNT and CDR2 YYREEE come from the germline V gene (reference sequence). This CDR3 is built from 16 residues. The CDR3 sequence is CASTYRGAVSGNTIYF. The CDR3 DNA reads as TGTGCCAGCACCTATCGAGGGGCAGTCTCTGGAAACACCATATATTTT.

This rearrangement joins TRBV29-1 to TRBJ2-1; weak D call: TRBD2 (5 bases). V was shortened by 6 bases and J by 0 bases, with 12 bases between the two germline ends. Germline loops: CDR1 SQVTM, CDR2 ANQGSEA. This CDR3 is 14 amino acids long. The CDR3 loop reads CSVPHGVSYNEQFF. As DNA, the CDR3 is TGCAGCGTGCCTCACGGGGTCTCCTACAATGAGCAGTTCTTC.

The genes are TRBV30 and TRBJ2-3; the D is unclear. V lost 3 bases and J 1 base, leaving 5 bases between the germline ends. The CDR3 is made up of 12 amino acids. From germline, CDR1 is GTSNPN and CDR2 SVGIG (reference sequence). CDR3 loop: CAWSAGTDTQYF. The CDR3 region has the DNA TGTGCCTGGAGCGCCGGCACAGATACGCAGTATTTT.

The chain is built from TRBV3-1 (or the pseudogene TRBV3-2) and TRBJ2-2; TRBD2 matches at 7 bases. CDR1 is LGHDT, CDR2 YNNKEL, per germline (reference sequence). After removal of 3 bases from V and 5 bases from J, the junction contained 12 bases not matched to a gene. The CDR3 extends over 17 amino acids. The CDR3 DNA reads TGTGCCAGCAGCCATACCCCTAGCGGTTGGGGGACCGGGGAGCTGTTTTTT. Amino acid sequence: CASSHTPSGWGTGELFF.

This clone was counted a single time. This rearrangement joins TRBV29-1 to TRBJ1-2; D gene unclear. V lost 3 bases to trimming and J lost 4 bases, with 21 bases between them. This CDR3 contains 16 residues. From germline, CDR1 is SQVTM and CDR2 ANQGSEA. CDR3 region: CSVDLVELGGRYGYTF. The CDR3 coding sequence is TGCAGCGTTGATCTCGTAGAGTTGGGTGGTCGCTATGGCTACACCTTC. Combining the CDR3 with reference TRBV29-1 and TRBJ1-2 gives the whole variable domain SAVISQKPSRDICQRGTSLTIQCQVDSQVTMMFWYRQQPGQSLTLIATANQGSEATYESGFVIDKFPISRPNLTFSTLTVSNMSPEDSSIYLCSVDLVELGGRYGYTFGSGTRLTVV.

CDR3 DNA: TGTGCCAGCAGCAAAAAAGGGGACAGGGTGGGAATCGTTTGCAATCAGCCCCAGCATTTT. Protein product: CASSKKGDRVGIVCNQPQHF. This rearrangement joins TRBV21-1 to TRBJ1-5; the table's D call, TRBD1, has no DNA check behind it. TRBV21-1 is assigned pseudogene status. The length of the CDR3 is 20 residues.

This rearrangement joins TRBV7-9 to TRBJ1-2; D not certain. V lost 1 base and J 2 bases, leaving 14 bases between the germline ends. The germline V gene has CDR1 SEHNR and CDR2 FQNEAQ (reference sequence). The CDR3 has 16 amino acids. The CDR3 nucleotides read TGTGCCAGCAGCTTAGGAGCGGGGAGTGGGAACTATGGCTACACCTTC. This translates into CASSLGAGSGNYGYTF. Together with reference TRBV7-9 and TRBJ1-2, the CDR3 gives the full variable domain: DTGVSQNPRHKITKRGQNVTFRCDPISEHNRLYWYRQTLGQGPEFLTYFQNEAQLEKSRLLSDRFSAERPKGSFSTLEIQRTEQGDSAMYLCASSLGAGSGNYGYTFGSGTRLTVV.

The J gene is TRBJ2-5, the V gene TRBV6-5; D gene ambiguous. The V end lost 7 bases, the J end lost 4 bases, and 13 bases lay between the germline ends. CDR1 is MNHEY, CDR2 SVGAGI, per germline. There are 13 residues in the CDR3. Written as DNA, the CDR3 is TGTGCCAGCAAGGGCCCTTGGGGAGAGACCCAGTACTTC. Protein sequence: CASKGPWGETQYF.

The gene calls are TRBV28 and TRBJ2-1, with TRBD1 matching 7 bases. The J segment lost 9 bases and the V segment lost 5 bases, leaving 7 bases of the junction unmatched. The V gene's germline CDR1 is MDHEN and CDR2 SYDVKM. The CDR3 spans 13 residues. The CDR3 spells CASSPPDRVEQFF. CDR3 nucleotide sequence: TGTGCCAGCAGTCCTCCAGACAGGGTTGAGCAGTTCTTC.

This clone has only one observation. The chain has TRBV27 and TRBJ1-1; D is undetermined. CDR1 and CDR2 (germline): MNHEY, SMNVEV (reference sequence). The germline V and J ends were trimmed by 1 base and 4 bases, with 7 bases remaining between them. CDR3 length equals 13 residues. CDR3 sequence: CASSLYRLTEAFF. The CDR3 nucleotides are TGTGCCAGCAGTTTATACCGCCTCACTGAAGCTTTCTTT.

In DNA form, the CDR3 reads TGTGCCAGCAGTTACTCTGACAGAATCAATCAGCCCCAGCATTTT. Residues: CASSYSDRINQPQHF. The chain recombines TRBV6-2 or TRBV6-3 with TRBJ1-5; tentatively, D is TRBD1 (5 bases). The CDR3 is made up of 15 amino acids. Germline V gives CDR1 MNHEY, CDR2 SVGEGT. Deletions cut 0 bases from V and 3 bases from J, with 9 bases between.

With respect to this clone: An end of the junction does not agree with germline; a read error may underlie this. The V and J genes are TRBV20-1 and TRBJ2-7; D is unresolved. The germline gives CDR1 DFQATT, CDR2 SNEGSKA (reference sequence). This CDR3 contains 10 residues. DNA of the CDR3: TGCAGTGCCGCCTCCCACGAGCAGTACTTC. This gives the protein CSAASHEQYF.

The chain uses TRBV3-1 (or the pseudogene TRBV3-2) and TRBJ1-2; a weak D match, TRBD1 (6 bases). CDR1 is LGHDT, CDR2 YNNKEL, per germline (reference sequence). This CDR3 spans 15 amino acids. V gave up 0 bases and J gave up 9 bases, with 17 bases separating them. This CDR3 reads CASSQEDTGIWCYTF. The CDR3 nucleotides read TGTGCCAGCAGCCAAGAGGATACAGGGATTTGGTGCTACACCTTC.

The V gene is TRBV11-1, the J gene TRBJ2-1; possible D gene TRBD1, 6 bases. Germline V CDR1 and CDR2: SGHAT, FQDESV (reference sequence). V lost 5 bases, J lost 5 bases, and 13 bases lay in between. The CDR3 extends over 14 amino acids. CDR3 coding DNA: TGTGCCAGCAGCCACCGAGACAGGCACAATGAGCAGTTCTTC. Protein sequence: CASSHRDRHNEQFF.